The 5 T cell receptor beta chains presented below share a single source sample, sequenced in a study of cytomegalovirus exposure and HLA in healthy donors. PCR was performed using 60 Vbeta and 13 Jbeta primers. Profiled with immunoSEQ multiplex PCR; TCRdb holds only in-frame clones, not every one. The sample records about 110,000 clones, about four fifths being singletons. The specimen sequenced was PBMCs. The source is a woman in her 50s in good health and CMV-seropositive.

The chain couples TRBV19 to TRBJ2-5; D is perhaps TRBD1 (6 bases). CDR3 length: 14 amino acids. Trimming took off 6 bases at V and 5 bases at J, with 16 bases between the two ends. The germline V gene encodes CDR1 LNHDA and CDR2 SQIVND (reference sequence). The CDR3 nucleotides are TGTGCCAGTAGAGCAACAGGGTACCCGGAGACCCAGTACTTC. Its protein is CASRATGYPETQYF. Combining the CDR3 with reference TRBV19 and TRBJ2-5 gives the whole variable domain DGGITQSPKYLFRKEGQNVTLSCEQNLNHDAMYWYRQDPGQGLRLIYYSQIVNDFQKGDIAEGYSVSREKKESFPLTVTSAQKNPTAFYLCASRATGYPETQYFGPGTRLLVL.

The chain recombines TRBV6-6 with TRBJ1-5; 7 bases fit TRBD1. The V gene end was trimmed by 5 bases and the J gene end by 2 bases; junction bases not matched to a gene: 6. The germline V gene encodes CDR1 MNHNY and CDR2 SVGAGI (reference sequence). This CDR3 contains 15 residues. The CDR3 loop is CASSPGQAGNQPQHF. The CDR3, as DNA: TGTGCCAGCAGTCCCGGACAGGCCGGCAATCAGCCCCAGCATTTT.

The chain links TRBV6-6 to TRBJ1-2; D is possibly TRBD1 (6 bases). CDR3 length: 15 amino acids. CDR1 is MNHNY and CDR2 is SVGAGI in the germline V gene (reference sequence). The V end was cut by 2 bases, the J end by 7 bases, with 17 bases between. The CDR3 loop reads CASSYPDRMEGGYTF. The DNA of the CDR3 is TGTGCCAGCAGTTACCCGGACAGAATGGAAGGTGGCTACACCTTC.

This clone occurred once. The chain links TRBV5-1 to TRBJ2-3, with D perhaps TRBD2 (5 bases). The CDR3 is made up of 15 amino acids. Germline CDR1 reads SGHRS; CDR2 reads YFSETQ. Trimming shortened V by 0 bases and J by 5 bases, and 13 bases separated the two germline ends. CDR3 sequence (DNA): TGCGCCAGCAGCTTGGCCGCGGGTGCTGAAGATACGCAGTATTTT. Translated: CASSLAAGAEDTQYF.

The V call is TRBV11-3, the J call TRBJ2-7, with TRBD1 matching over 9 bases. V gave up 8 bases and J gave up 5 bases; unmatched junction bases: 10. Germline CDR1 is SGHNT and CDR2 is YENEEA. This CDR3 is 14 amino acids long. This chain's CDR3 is CASSTRDRVNEQYF. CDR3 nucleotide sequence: TGTGCCAGCTCCACCCGGGACAGGGTCAACGAGCAGTACTTC.